Given below is one T cell receptor (beta chain) in context. This entry is derived from a study of blood T cell repertoires in COVID-19. Germline V CDR1 and CDR2: SGHRS, YFSETQ. CDR3 length: 15 residues. Trimming took 4 bases from V and 4 from J; bases not matched to a gene: 6. Original analysis: Estimation of nucleated cell counts relied on the amplification of reference gene primers. Assay used: immunoSEQ multiplex PCR; TCRdb lists only in-frame clones, some missing. V and J calls and clone size come straight from that table; D and trimming were deduced from the DNA. This table has fewer than 200,000 clones, approximately 88% appearing once.

The chain is built from TRBV5-1 and TRBJ1-4; 8 nucleotides agree with TRBD1. This clonotype originated in an elderly woman with active or convalescent COVID-19. The specimen sequenced was peripheral blood. CDR3 in amino acids: CASSPGTGFNEKLFF. The DNA of the CDR3 is TGCGCCAGCAGCCCTGGGACAGGATTTAATGAAAAACTGTTTTTT.